The T cell receptor (beta chain) described here comes from a study of cytomegalovirus exposure and HLA in healthy donors. The length of the CDR3 is 17 residues. The ends were cut back, 3 bases at V and 4 bases at J, with 18 bases in the middle. CDR1 and CDR2 (germline): KGHSH, LQKENI. Use of 60 Vbeta and 13 Jbeta primers characterized the PCR. Measured with immunoSEQ multiplex PCR; TCRdb has only the in-frame clones, and not every one. This table holds about 65,000 clones. The source material was PBMCs. This sequence originates from a boy aged 5-17 years in good health and CMV-seronegative. The J gene is TRBJ1-4, the V gene TRBV18; weak D call: TRBD1 (5 bases). CDR3 sequence: CASSPNAGPLNNEKLFF. CDR3 DNA: TGTGCCAGCTCACCCAATGCAGGGCCTTTGAATAATGAAAAACTGTTTTTT. Full variable domain (remainder filled in from reference TRBV18 and TRBJ1-4): NAGVMQNPRHLVRRRGQEARLRCSPMKGHSHVYWYRQLPEEGLKFMVYLQKENIIDESGMPKERFSAEFPKEGPSILRIQQVVRGDSAAYFCASSPNAGPLNNEKLFFGSGTQLSVL.